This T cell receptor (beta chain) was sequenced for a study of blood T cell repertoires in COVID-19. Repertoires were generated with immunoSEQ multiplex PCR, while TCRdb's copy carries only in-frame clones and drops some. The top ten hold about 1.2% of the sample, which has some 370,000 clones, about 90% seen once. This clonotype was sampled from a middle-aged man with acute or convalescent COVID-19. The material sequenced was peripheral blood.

The CDR3 here is CASTLYSGNTIYF. DNA of the CDR3: TGTGCCAGCACCCTCTACTCTGGAAACACCATATATTTT. The chain is built from TRBV28 and TRBJ1-3; D is unclear. Germline CDR1 is MDHEN and CDR2 is SYDVKM. V lost 7 bases and J 0 bases, leaving 7 bases between the germline ends. The CDR3 length is 13 residues. The full variable domain, rest sourced from reference TRBV28 and TRBJ1-3, is DVKVTQSSRYLVKRTGEKVFLECVQDMDHENMFWYRQDPGLGLRLIYFSYDVKMKEKGDIPEGYSVSREKKERFSLILESASTNQTSMYLCASTLYSGNTIYFGEGSWLTVV.